Each of the 7 T cell receptor beta chains below was sequenced from the same sample in a study of T cells expressing NK-cell markers. TCRdb derives one entry per CDR3 protein from the 5' RACE reads, leaving out DNA. Its table records tens of thousands of distinct CDR3 sequences. The specimen sequenced was blood T cells: a sorted CD56 or NKG2C T cell subset, CD4+ or CD8+ T cells, or bulk PBMC T cells (not recorded which). Every receptor here comes from a woman aged 18-70 years in good health.

The chain couples TRBV5-1 to TRBJ1-1; the D call of TRBD1 rests on TCRdb alone, since no DNA is present to check it. Germline V gene lookup returns CDR1 SGHRS and CDR2 YFSETQ. The CDR3 loop spans 14 amino acids. CDR3 amino acids: CASSTRGRNTEAFF.

The chain combines TRBV2 with TRBJ2-5; checking the TCRdb D call of TRBD2 is not possible without DNA. CDR3 length: 15 residues. Germline-derived CDR1 and CDR2 are SNHLY and FYNNEI. CDR3 sequence reads: CASSELAGGLETQYF.

This sequence joins TRBV7-9 and TRBJ1-1; TCRdb picks TRBD1, but there is no DNA to check that call. Germline CDR1 reads SEHNR; CDR2 reads FQNEAQ (reference sequence). This CDR3 is 16 amino acids long. The CDR3 reads CASSQGMHRENTEAFF.

The chain joins TRBV2 to TRBJ2-7; as DNA is missing, the TRBD1 call by TCRdb cannot be tested. Germline CDR1 is SNHLY and CDR2 is FYNNEI. This CDR3 is built from 15 residues. The CDR3 here is CASSDELGANYEQYF.

The genes are TRBV10-3 and TRBJ2-7; TCRdb indicates TRBD1, and absent DNA this call remains unverified. Looked up from germline, CDR1 is ENHRY and CDR2 is SYGVKD. The CDR3 extends over 13 amino acids. The chain's CDR3 is CAIRTGTPYEQYF.

This chain joins TRBV2 and TRBJ2-7; checking the TCRdb D call of TRBD1 is not possible without DNA. The germline gives CDR1 SNHLY, CDR2 FYNNEI. This CDR3 contains 11 residues. CDR3 protein: CASIRGREQYF.

This sequence joins TRBV27 and TRBJ2-1. The germline CDR1 and CDR2 sequences are MNHEY and SMNVEV (reference sequence). This CDR3 is built from 14 residues. The CDR3 loop reads CASSLSDGYNEQFF.